One and the same sample provided the 25 T cell receptor beta chains below, sequenced in a study of blood T cell repertoires in COVID-19. The table came from immunoSEQ multiplex PCR; TCRdb's copy has only in-frame clones and leaves some out. The data show about 310,000 clones, 85% to 90% seen once. The source material was PBMCs or T cells enriched from blood (not recorded which). These receptors were collected from a woman aged 30 to 39 who had recovered from COVID-19.

The V call is TRBV10-1, the J call TRBJ1-1; no definite D call. The CDR3 runs 12 residues. Trimming removed 0 bases at V and 7 bases at J, with 6 bases between. Germline CDR1 and CDR2: WNHNN and SYGVQD (reference sequence). CDR3 nucleotide sequence: TGCGCCAGCAGTGAGTCGGCAGGTGAAGCTTTCTTT. Protein sequence: CASSESAGEAFF.

The rearrangement joins TRBV27 to TRBJ2-2; 9 bases are shared with TRBD1. Looked up from germline, CDR1 is MNHEY and CDR2 is SMNVEV (reference sequence). The J segment lost 2 bases and the V segment lost 4 bases, leaving 5 bases of the junction unmatched. The CDR3 sequence is 16 residues long. The CDR3 here is CASSSLQGANTGELFF. For the CDR3, the DNA is TGTGCCAGCAGTTCGCTACAGGGGGCAAACACCGGGGAGCTGTTTTTT.

DNA for the CDR3: TGTGCCAGTAGTACCAGACAGGGCGGACAGCCCCAGCATTTT. It specifies CASSTRQGGQPQHF. This rearrangement joins TRBV19 to TRBJ1-5; 7 bases are a match to TRBD1. Germline CDR1 reads LNHDA; CDR2 reads SQIVND (reference sequence). The junction had 7 bases not matched to a gene; V was cut back by 4 bases and J by 7 bases. The CDR3 length is 14 residues.

This chain uses TRBV16 with TRBJ1-5; no definite D call. The CDR3 contains 15 residues. CDR1 KGHSY and CDR2 FQNENV come from the germline V gene. V lost 0 bases, J lost 5 bases, and 11 bases lay in between. This CDR3 is CASSQSAGYDQPQHF. The CDR3 nucleotides read TGTGCCAGCAGCCAATCCGCGGGGTATGATCAGCCCCAGCATTTT.

This chain joins TRBV3-1 (or the pseudogene TRBV3-2) and TRBJ2-1, with D unclear. The V gene lost 3 bases and the J gene lost 0 bases, with 6 bases spanning the gap. The CDR3 runs 14 residues. Germline V gene sequence: CDR1 LGHDT, CDR2 YNNKEL (reference sequence). The CDR3 region is CASSQAYSYNEQFF. CDR3 nucleotides: TGTGCCAGCAGCCAGGCTTACTCCTACAATGAGCAGTTCTTC.

The chain uses TRBV4-3 and TRBJ2-2, with 11 bases matching TRBD1. Germline V gene data show CDR1 as LGHNA and CDR2 as YSLEER. CDR3 size: 18 residues. With 0 bases clipped from V and 7 bases from J, the junction kept 10 bases outside the gene matches. CDR3 residues: CASSQDRSGQGVGGELFF. The CDR3 nucleotides are TGCGCCAGCAGCCAAGATAGGTCGGGACAGGGGGTCGGCGGGGAGCTGTTTTTT.

The CDR3 here is CASSPQGNQPQHF. Here the CDR3 DNA reads TGTGCCAGCAGTCCTCAGGGGAATCAGCCCCAGCATTTT. The chain couples TRBV6-5 to TRBJ1-5; weak D call: TRBD1 (6 bases). The CDR3 has 13 residues. The V gene's germline CDR1 is MNHEY and CDR2 SVGAGI. Deletions cut 5 bases from V and 4 bases from J, with 9 bases between.

This chain links TRBV4-3 with TRBJ1-3; D remains ambiguous. Germline loops: CDR1 LGHNA, CDR2 YSLEER. Trimming removed 0 bases at V and 3 bases at J, with 6 bases between. CDR3 length: 14 amino acids. The CDR3 region is CASSQDGIGNTIYF. In DNA form, the CDR3 reads TGCGCCAGCAGCCAAGACGGGATTGGAAACACCATATATTTT.

The chain carries TRBV5-1 and TRBJ1-1; D is uncertain. V shed 4 bases and J shed 4 bases, with 20 bases lying between them. Germline V gene lookup returns CDR1 SGHRS and CDR2 YFSETQ. The CDR3 is 16 amino acids. The CDR3 loop reads CASSAPGQQISTEAFF. As DNA, the CDR3 is TGCGCCAGCAGCGCCCCTGGGCAGCAGATTAGCACTGAAGCTTTCTTT.

The V call is TRBV11-3, the J call TRBJ2-2; tentative D call: TRBD2 (5 bases). Trimming shortened V by 2 bases and J by 7 bases, and 8 bases separated the two germline ends. The CDR3 covers 13 residues. Germline CDR1 is SGHNT and CDR2 is YENEEA. The CDR3 DNA is TGTGCCAGCAGCTTATCCGGGATCGGGGAGCTGTTTTTT. This gives the protein CASSLSGIGELFF.

The chain has TRBV12-3 or TRBV12-4 and TRBJ1-4, with D perhaps matching TRBD1 (6 bases). V was trimmed by 5 bases and J by 4 bases, leaving 8 bases between them. This CDR3 has 13 amino acids. The CDR3 protein is CASSRQVNEKLFF. CDR3 bases: TGTGCCAGCAGTAGACAGGTTAATGAAAAACTGTTTTTT.

With respect to this clone: Germline and junction disagree at one end, which may indicate a read error. The gene calls are TRBV7-7 and TRBJ2-7; possibly TRBD2 for D (5 bases). The CDR3 has 15 residues. Germline CDR1 reads SSHAT; CDR2 reads FNYEAQ (reference sequence). The DNA for the CDR3 is TGTGCTAGCAGCTTATTTCCGGGATTGGGCTACGAGCAGTACTTC. Translated: CASSLFPGLGYEQYF.

The V call is TRBV10-1, the J call TRBJ2-5; 16 bases map to TRBD2. CDR3 size: 17 residues. Germline trimming cut 2 bases from V and 5 bases from J; bases unmatched to any gene: 5. Germline CDR1 and CDR2: WNHNN and SYGVQD (reference sequence). CDR3 DNA sequence: TGCGCCAGCAGTGAGCCGGGACTAGCGGGAGGGTTTGAGACCCAGTACTTC. It encodes CASSEPGLAGGFETQYF.

This chain joins TRBV7-3 and TRBJ2-3; 7 bases agree with TRBD2. The CDR3 runs to 15 residues. Germline CDR1 reads SGHTA; CDR2 reads FQGTGA. The V gene end was trimmed by 4 bases and the J gene end by 1 base; junction bases not matched to a gene: 5. This chain's CDR3 is CASSYVGGGTDTQYF. The CDR3 nucleotides are TGTGCCAGCAGCTACGTGGGAGGGGGCACAGATACGCAGTATTTT.

The chain uses TRBV2 and TRBJ2-5; weak D call: TRBD2 (5 bases). The CDR3 sequence is 11 residues long. Germline CDR1 SNHLY, CDR2 FYNNEI. V was clipped by 8 bases and J by 1 base, with 5 bases between them. The CDR3 nucleotides are TGTGCCAGCGCGGGCCAAGAGACCCAGTACTTC. This sequence encodes CASAGQETQYF.

The chain uses TRBV19 and TRBJ2-5; D may be TRBD1 (6 bases). CDR1 and CDR2 from the germline V gene are LNHDA and SQIVND (reference sequence). V was trimmed by 4 bases and J by 5 bases, leaving 17 bases between them. This CDR3 has 15 amino acids. The CDR3 sequence: CASSTTYTRGETQYF. The CDR3 region has the DNA TGTGCCAGTAGTACGACGTATACCAGGGGCGAGACCCAGTACTTC.

The rearrangement uses TRBV25-1 and TRBJ2-5, with 8 positions matching TRBD1. The CDR3 sequence is 13 residues long. Trimming cost V 4 bases and J 4 bases; bases outside gene matches: 2. CDR1 is MGHDK and CDR2 is SYGVNS in the germline V gene. Written as DNA, the CDR3 is TGTGCCAGCAGTGGAACAGGGGGAGAGACCCAGTACTTC. Protein product: CASSGTGGETQYF.

This clone was seen just once. This chain links TRBV9 with TRBJ2-3, with TRBD2 matching over 12 bases. CDR1 and CDR2 (germline): SGDLS, YYNGEE. The J segment lost 6 bases and the V segment lost 4 bases, leaving 9 bases of the junction unmatched. The CDR3 loop spans 16 amino acids. The CDR3 spells CASSYWASGGVDTQYF. CDR3 coding DNA: TGTGCCAGCAGCTATTGGGCTAGCGGGGGGGTGGATACGCAGTATTTT.

The gene calls are TRBV28 and TRBJ1-5; D gene unclear. The germline V gene encodes CDR1 MDHEN and CDR2 SYDVKM. Trimming left V 2 bases short and J 7 bases short, with 21 bases between. The CDR3 runs 17 residues. In DNA form, the CDR3 reads TGTGCCAGCAGTTTACTTTCGGGCAGTCCGGCGGGGCAGCCCCAGCATTTT. Translated: CASSLLSGSPAGQPQHF.

V usage is TRBV6-6 and J usage is TRBJ2-3; TRBD2 matches 9 bases. Looked up from germline, CDR1 is MNHNY and CDR2 is SVGAGI (reference sequence). V trimming: 7 bases; J trimming: 11 bases; junction bases outside the gene matches: 10. This CDR3 region has 13 residues. The CDR3 nucleotides are TGTGCCAGCATTAGCGGGAGCCAGGGCAGGCAGTATTTT. This encodes CASISGSQGRQYF.

This chain uses TRBV27 with TRBJ2-7; TRBD1 agrees at 7 bases. From germline, CDR1 is MNHEY and CDR2 SMNVEV (reference sequence). The CDR3 loop spans 15 amino acids. V lost 7 bases and J lost 4; bases outside the gene matches: 13. The CDR3 DNA sequence: TGTGCCAGCACCCCATGGGACAGATGGGGGTACGAGCAGTACTTC. It yields the protein CASTPWDRWGYEQYF.

The chain has TRBV5-1 and TRBJ2-4; D possibly corresponds to TRBD1 (6 bases). Trimming removed 4 bases at V and 6 bases at J, with 17 bases between. CDR1 and CDR2 from the germline V gene are SGHRS and YFSETQ. The CDR3 consists of 15 residues. The CDR3 protein is CASSLSGTTRNIQYF. The CDR3 DNA is TGCGCCAGCAGCCTGTCCGGGACAACACGAAACATTCAGTACTTC.

The table lists this clone with a count of one. This chain uses TRBV24-1 with TRBJ2-1; TRBD1 agrees at 9 bases. Germline values: CDR1 KGHDR, CDR2 SFDVKD. J was trimmed by 6 bases and V by 7 bases; bases with no gene match: 3. This CDR3 is built from 13 residues. CDR3 protein: CATRKTGGNEQFF. In DNA, the CDR3 is TGTGCCACCAGAAAGACAGGGGGCAATGAGCAGTTCTTC.

V is TRBV7-6 and J is TRBJ2-7, with 8 bases identical to TRBD2. After removal of 0 bases from V and 2 bases from J, the junction contained 12 bases not matched to a gene. Germline-derived CDR1 and CDR2 are SGHVS and FNYEAQ. This CDR3 is built from 18 residues. The CDR3 loop reads CASSLALDSGDLTYEQYF. The CDR3, as DNA: TGTGCCAGCAGCTTAGCGCTGGATAGCGGGGACCTGACCTACGAGCAGTACTTC.

This clone was seen a single time. This chain links TRBV24-1 with TRBJ2-1; D is undetermined. Germline V gene data show CDR1 as KGHDR and CDR2 as SFDVKD. V was cut by 6 bases and J by 0 bases, with 17 bases left in between. This CDR3 comprises 17 residues. Here the CDR3 DNA reads TGTGCCACCAGTCCCTCCGCGTCTGTTAGCTCCTACAATGAGCAGTTCTTC. This translates into CATSPSASVSSYNEQFF.